Listed below are T cell receptor beta chains from one sample, sequenced in a study of shared clonotypes between healthy human individuals. Assay: immunoSEQ multiplex PCR; the TCRdb copy retains only in-frame clones and omits some. The sample lists 2 million to 2.5 million clones; 80% to 95% were seen once. Sequenced material: naive CD4+ T cells from PBMCs. Receptors originate from a man aged 18 to 35 in good health. Some clones in this sample may be carry-over from other donors' samples. The CDR3 runs from the conserved cysteine through the conserved F or W. D genes are given only for firm matches. Clone sizes are given selectively: once, few, many, or a class where the clone is expanded.

>TRBV28|TRBJ2-7|NA|NA
CASSLSPRAPRATYEQYF
TGTGCCAGCAGTTTAAGTCCCAGGGCCCCCAGGGCGACCTACGAGCAGTACTTC
>TRBV4-2|TRBJ2-5|NA|TRBD2
CASSQGAGVEETQYF
TGTGCCAGCAGCCAAGGGGCGGGAGTAGAAGAGACCCAGTACTTC
>TRBV19|TRBJ2-3|NA|NA
CASSIGGGTDTQYF
TGTGCCAGTAGTATCGGAGGGGGCACAGATACGCAGTATTTT
>TRBV7-9|TRBJ1-1|NA|NA
CASSFEGRGAFF
TGTGCCAGCAGCTTCGAGGGGCGAGGAGCTTTCTTT
>TRBV13|TRBJ2-7|NA|NA
CASSLDPLSYEQYF
TGTGCCAGCAGCTTAGATCCCTTGAGCTACGAGCAGTACTTC
>TRBV5-5|TRBJ2-3|NA|NA
CASSSTGSPKPDTQYF
TGTGCCAGCAGCTCGACCGGGTCCCCCAAGCCAGATACGCAGTATTTT
>TRBV4-1|TRBJ1-2|NA|NA
CASSVEDRNYGYTF
TGCGCCAGCAGCGTGGAGGACAGAAACTATGGCTACACCTTC
>TRBV27|TRBJ2-7|once|NA
CASSRRGSTYEQYF
TGTGCCAGCAGCCGGAGGGGGAGTACGTACGAGCAGTACTTC
>TRBV27|TRBJ1-1|NA|NA
CASSRGRFNTEAFF
TGTGCCAGCAGTCGGGGACGGTTCAACACTGAAGCTTTCTTT
>TRBV5-1|TRBJ1-2|NA|NA
CASSSGSDYGYTF
TGCGCCAGCAGTTCGGGGTCAGACTATGGCTACACCTTC
>TRBV28|TRBJ1-5|NA|NA
CASSLRGRGGNQPQHF
TGTGCCAGCAGTTTACGAGGCCGGGGAGGCAATCAGCCCCAGCATTTT
>TRBV5-1|TRBJ2-3|NA|TRBD2
CASSLTGGGADTQYF
TGCGCCAGCAGCTTGACGGGAGGCGGGGCAGATACGCAGTATTTT
>TRBV7-3|TRBJ1-3|NA|NA
CASSSGSGNTIYF
TGTGCCAGCAGCTCCGGGTCTGGAAACACCATATATTTT
>TRBV18|TRBJ2-2|NA|NA
CASSPPGRGVNTGELFF
TGTGCCAGCTCACCACCGGGCAGGGGAGTGAACACCGGGGAGCTGTTTTTT